This T cell receptor (beta chain) was profiled in a study of T cells in localized non-small cell lung cancer. Study-wide points: Greater T cell density in blood accompanied longer overall survival. A median about 62 of the top 100 tumor clones appeared in adjacent lung.

Of note for this clone: What it binds is not known.

The protocol was immunoSEQ multiplex PCR, while the TCRdb copy is restricted to in-frame clones and leaves out a portion. The table records 25,000 to 35,000 clones, roughly 80% of them present only once. Sequenced material: peripheral blood mononuclear cells, taken before any cancer treatment. This clonotype was sampled from a man aged 40 to 70 with stage III lung adenocarcinoma.

The CDR3 DNA reads as TGTGCCAGCAGCGTATACCCCACGGGGGCGGGGTACAATGAGCAGTTCTTC. Its protein is CASSVYPTGAGYNEQFF. This chain joins TRBV9 and TRBJ2-1; D is tentatively TRBD1 or TRBD2 (6 bases each). Trimming removed 1 base at V and 4 bases at J, with 18 bases between. CDR1 and CDR2 from the germline V gene are SGDLS and YYNGEE. CDR3 length: 17 residues.